This T cell receptor (beta chain) is drawn from a study of blood T cell repertoires in COVID-19. Profiled with immunoSEQ multiplex PCR; TCRdb holds only in-frame clones, not every one. This table has approximately 440,000 clones, around 90% appearing once. CDR3 length equals 13 residues. The germline V and J ends were trimmed by 5 bases and 2 bases, with 10 bases remaining between them. CDR1 and CDR2 (germline): MDHEN, SYDVKM. Donors of Cohort 3 who recovered were those that had two negative PCRs, clearance, or symptom resolution. This clonotype originated in a woman aged 18-30 years who had recovered from COVID-19. The V gene is TRBV28, the J gene TRBJ2-7; D is undetermined. Sequenced input: PBMCs or T cells enriched from blood (not recorded which). In DNA form, the CDR3 reads TGTGCCAGCAGTCCTTCACTCCCCTACGAGCAGTACTTC. Amino acids: CASSPSLPYEQYF. Drawing the rest from reference TRBV28 and TRBJ2-7, the complete variable domain is DVKVTQSSRYLVKRTGEKVFLECVQDMDHENMFWYRQDPGLGLRLIYFSYDVKMKEKGDIPEGYSVSREKKERFSLILESASTNQTSMYLCASSPSLPYEQYFGPGTRLTVT.